Listed here is a single TCR beta chain. It lacks a known antigen. Base qualities are not provided; no much larger clone lies one nucleotide away. In Seattle, one collaborating source enrolled patients while the infection was active and tracked those patients longitudinally over the course of disease. Whole blood was collected in K2EDTA tubes by collaborating institutions according to the institutions' own protocols. For TCRbeta analysis, collaborators shipped samples in one of three forms: frozen whole blood, isolated PBMCs, or DNA extracted from either of those sample types. The CDR3 sequence holds 15 residues, the cysteine and phenylalanine included. The entry retains the CDR3 DNA only, 45 bases that are in frame from base 1. As encoded in the germline V gene (reference sequence), CDR1 is SGHNT while CDR2 is YYREEE. From V the trimming removes 0 bases and from J it removes 6 bases, while the gene matches leave 5 bases of the junction unaccounted for.

The data are from a study of blood T cell repertoires in COVID-19 (dated by TCRdb to 2018 to 2021). Concerning the study at large: Samples from collaborators originated in the United States, Italy and Spain and spanned both the acute and convalescent phases of COVID-19. The prospective study material was composed of cDNA or gDNA derived from T cells, B-cell-depleted T cells, or PBMCs. The dataset comprised deeply sampled blood TCRbeta repertoires from subjects exposed to, actively infected with, or recovered from COVID-19. The repertoires were made available in a free public database intended to serve as a resource for research on the immune response to SARS-CoV-2. The samples were drawn from two sources: the first 160 participants of the ongoing ImmuneRACE study, and 1,000 to 1,500 subjects contributed by 6 global collaborators. The sample metadata nearly always contained a de-identified subject ID, COVID-19 status, age in years and sex. HLA class I and class II types, where available, came from metadata supplied by the sample provider rather than from assay-based typing. General conclusions and limits of the study: The amount of clinical and demographic metadata varied by source and participant and was provided uncurated.

TCRbeta CDR3 regions were amplified from genomic DNA using the immunoSEQ Assay, a bias-controlled multiplex PCR. As for the authors' bioinformatics: Within the assay, amplification of reference gene primers was used to estimate how many nucleated cells each sample contained. Sequence reads were collapsed and filtered to measure the absolute abundance of every unique TCRbeta CDR3 rearrangement. For each sample, productive Simpson clonality was calculated as the square root of Simpson's diversity index over productive rearrangements. The table was pulled from immuneACCESS by TCRdb, which kept in-frame rearrangements only. Such tables lose some clones; where checked, under half of the loss comes from unresolved V genes, and the rest has no known cause. V and J calls and clone size come straight from that table; D and trimming were deduced from the DNA. This sample holds about 130,000 clones; around 90% were observed only once. The top ten clones comprise around 2.1% of the sample.

The origin of this receptor is a man aged 50-59 years with COVID-19, enrolled during active disease. The chain was built from TRBV5-4 and TRBJ2-3, and 9 bases in between align with TRBD2. The sample consisted of peripheral blood. The CDR3 reads as follows: CASSLVSGSSDTQYF. The DNA reads as follows: TGTGCCAGCAGCTTGGTTAGCGGGAGCAGCGATACGCAGTATTTT.